The clone carrying this T cell receptor (beta chain) has ten or more counts. CDR1 and CDR2 (germline): DFQATT, SNEGSKA (reference sequence). V lost 0 bases and J 7 bases, leaving 16 bases between the germline ends. This CDR3 has 14 residues. This entry comes from a study of Graves' ophthalmopathy and Graves' hyperthyroidism. RNA transcripts were the source from which TCR beta CDR3 regions were amplified. HTBI primers were used in a first-round RT-PCR, which preceded a second-round multiplex PCR. In TCRdb, the multiplex PCR reads were re-called with MiXCR into one record per CDR3 protein. In the table there are around 400,000 distinct CDR3 sequences, around 20% of which are singletons.

The sequence was collected from a young woman with stable Graves' hyperthyroidism. The sample comprised peripheral blood. The chain links TRBV20-1 to TRBJ2-7; weak D call: TRBD2 (6 bases). In nucleotides, the CDR3 is TGCAGTGCTAGAGAGCCGGGAGTGGAGACGGAGCAGTACTTC. Translation: CSAREPGVETEQYF.